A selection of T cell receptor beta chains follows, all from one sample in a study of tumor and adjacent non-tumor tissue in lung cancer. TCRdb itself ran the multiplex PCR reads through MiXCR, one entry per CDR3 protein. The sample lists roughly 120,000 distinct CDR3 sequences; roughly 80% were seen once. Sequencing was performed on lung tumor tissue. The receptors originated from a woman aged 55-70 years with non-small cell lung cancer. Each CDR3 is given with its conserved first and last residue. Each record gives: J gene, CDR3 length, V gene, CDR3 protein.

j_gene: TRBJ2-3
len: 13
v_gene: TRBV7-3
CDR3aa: CASSPDRSDTQYF

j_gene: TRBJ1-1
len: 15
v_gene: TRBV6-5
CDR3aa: CASRRKTGGITEAFF

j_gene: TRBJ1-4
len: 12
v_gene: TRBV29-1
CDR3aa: CSVDGGWEKPFF

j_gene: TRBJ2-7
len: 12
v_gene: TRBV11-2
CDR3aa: CASSMTRYRQYF

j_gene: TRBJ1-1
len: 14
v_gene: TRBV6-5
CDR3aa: CDSRSHHQNTEAFF

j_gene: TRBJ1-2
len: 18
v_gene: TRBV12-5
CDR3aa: CTRGLVRGGASYGYGYTF

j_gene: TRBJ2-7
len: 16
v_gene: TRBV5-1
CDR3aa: CASSYSGTSGSYEQYF

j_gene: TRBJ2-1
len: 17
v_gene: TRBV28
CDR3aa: CASSHKTPGLVVNEQFF

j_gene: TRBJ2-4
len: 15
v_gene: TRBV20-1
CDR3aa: CSAPWTGGAKNIQYF

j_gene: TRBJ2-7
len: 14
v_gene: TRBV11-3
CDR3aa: CASSLNMGTFKHYF

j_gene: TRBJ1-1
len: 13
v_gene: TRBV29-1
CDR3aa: CTGGRDLGTEAIF

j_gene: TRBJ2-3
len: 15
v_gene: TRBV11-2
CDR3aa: CVSSATWTATDMQYF

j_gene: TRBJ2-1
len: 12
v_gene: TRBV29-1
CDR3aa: CNVGHRASEQFF

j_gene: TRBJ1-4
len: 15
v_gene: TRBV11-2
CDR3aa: CTSSRVTGYGEKLFF

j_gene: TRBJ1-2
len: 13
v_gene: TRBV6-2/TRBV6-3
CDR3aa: CVSSEIAVYGYTF

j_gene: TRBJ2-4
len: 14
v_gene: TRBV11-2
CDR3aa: CGSSSSLSKKIQYF

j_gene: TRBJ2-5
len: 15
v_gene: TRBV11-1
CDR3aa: CASSPGGGSRETQYF

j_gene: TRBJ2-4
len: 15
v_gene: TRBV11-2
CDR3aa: CASSPRTSGKNIRYF

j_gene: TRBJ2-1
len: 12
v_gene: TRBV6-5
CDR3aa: CASWGGGDENFF

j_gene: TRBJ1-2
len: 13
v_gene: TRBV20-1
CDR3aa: CSARRGGNYGYTF

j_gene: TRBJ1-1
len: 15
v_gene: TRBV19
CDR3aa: CASSSARRSVTEAFF

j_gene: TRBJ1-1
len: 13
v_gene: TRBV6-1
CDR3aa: CVSLTERGTEAFF

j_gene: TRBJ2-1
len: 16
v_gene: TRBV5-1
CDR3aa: CASSLVTGAAYNEQFF

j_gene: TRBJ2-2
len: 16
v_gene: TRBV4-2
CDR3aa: CASSQGGQEGAWERFF

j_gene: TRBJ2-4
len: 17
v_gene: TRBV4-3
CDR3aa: CASSQDGGVSSMNIQYF

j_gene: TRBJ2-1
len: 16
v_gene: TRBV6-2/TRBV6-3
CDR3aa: CASSYSLASRNNELFF

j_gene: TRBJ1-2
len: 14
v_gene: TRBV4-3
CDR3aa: CASSPIVGRDGYTF

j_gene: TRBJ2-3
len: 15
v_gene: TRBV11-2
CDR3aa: CASSRTGGTIDTQYF

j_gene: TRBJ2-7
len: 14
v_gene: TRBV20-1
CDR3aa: CSASQDRGSREQYF

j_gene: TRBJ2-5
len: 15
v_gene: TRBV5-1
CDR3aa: CASSLNGGYDETQYF

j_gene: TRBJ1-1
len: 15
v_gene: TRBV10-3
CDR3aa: CAISAEDRGYTEAFF

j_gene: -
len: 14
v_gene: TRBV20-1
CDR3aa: CSARDGGERNEQYF

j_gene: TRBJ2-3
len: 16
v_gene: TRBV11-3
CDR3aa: CASSPHQKEGIDTQYF

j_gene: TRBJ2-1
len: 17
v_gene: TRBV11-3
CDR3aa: CAGSLELASVSHNEQFF

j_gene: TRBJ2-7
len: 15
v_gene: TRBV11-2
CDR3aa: CASSYGTNGSYEQHF

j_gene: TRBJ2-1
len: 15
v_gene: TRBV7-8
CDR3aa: CASSEGQSSYNEQFF

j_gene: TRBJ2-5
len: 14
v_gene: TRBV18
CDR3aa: CASSRGLSPEIQYF

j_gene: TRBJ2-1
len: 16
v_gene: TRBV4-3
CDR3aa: CDSSQGTSGFYNEQFF

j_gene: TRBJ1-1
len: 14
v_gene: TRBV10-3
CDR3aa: CAISVSTVNTEAFF

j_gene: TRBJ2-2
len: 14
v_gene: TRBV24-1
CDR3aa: CAASVGQNTGEMFF